The T cell receptor (beta chain) under discussion was sequenced for a study of T cell clones after liver transplantation. Profiling relied on immunoSEQ multiplex PCR, and the TCRdb table lists in-frame clones only, not all of them. Of over 90,000 clones detected, around 80% appear once; the ten largest clones hold 2.5% to 3%. Germline assignment: CDR1 SNHLY and CDR2 FYNNEI. With 6 bases removed from V and 6 bases from J, the gap between germline ends came to 21 bases. The CDR3 contains 15 residues. The sequence was obtained from a human patient who received a liver transplant. The T cells may come from the graft donor. The chain uses TRBV2 and TRBJ2-7, with D perhaps TRBD1 (5 bases). The sample consisted of CD4+ T cells from blood, taken around 48 months after liver transplant. The CDR3 nucleotides are TGTGCCAGCAGAAGCAACAACGGCGCAAGGGGCGAGCAGTACTTC. Protein: CASRSNNGARGEQYF.